The 11 T cell receptor beta chains below all came from one sample that was sequenced in a study of CD8 T cells in ankylosing spondylitis. In TCRdb, the 5' RACE reads were re-called with MiXCR into one record per CDR3 protein. The sample gives about 500,000 distinct CDR3 sequences, roughly 13% of which show up once; almost 7% is in the top ten. These receptors have no known antigen. Notes on the study in general: Characteristic, it appeared, of ankylosing spondylitis blood was a TCR beta motif of 7 or 8 highly homologous variants.

The sequenced sample consisted of blood, either unsorted or a sorted T cell fraction (not recorded which). The receptors here all came from a male donor with ankylosing spondylitis.

This clonotype appeared once. The chain employs TRBV27 and TRBJ2-1; D may be TRBD2 (6 bases). This CDR3 contains 16 residues. Looked up from germline, CDR1 is MNHEY and CDR2 is SMNVEV (reference sequence). Between the trimmed V and J ends, which lost 5 bases and 0 bases, there was a span of 14 bases. Here the CDR3 DNA reads TGTGCCAGCAGTGTCTTAGCGGTGAGCTCCTACAATGAGCAGTTCTTC. It specifies CASSVLAVSSYNEQFF.

This clonotype was found many times. The chain recombines TRBV29-1 with TRBJ1-5, with no clear D. V gave up 4 bases and J gave up 4 bases, with 8 bases separating them. Germline V CDR1 and CDR2: SQVTM, ANQGSEA. CDR3 size: 12 residues. CDR3 coding DNA: TGCAGCGTTGTAATTGGGAATCAGCCCCAGCATTTT. Translation: CSVVIGNQPQHF.

This clonotype was counted between two and nine times. The chain is built from TRBV24-1 and TRBJ1-2, with 7 bases lining up with TRBD1. V gave up 4 bases and J gave up 0 bases; unmatched junction bases: 4. Germline-derived CDR1 and CDR2 are KGHDR and SFDVKD. The CDR3 is made up of 15 amino acids. CDR3 nucleotides: TGTGCCACCAGTGACGGGGACAGAGCTAACTATGGCTACACCTTC. It specifies CATSDGDRANYGYTF.

This clonotype was found many times. The rearrangement uses TRBV27 and TRBJ2-1; 9 nucleotides match TRBD2. The V segment lost 6 bases and the J segment 0 bases; nucleotides outside the gene matches: 9. The CDR3 extends over 17 amino acids. Germline V lookup: CDR1 MNHEY, CDR2 SMNVEV (reference sequence). In nucleotides, the CDR3 is TGTGCCAGCAGCGACCCAGCGGGAGGCCCCTCCTACAATGAGCAGTTCTTC. It codes for CASSDPAGGPSYNEQFF.

This clonotype appeared a few times. The V and J genes are TRBV12-3 or TRBV12-4 and TRBJ2-1, with TRBD2 identical over 7 bases. This CDR3 spans 15 amino acids. The V gene end was trimmed by 3 bases and the J gene end by 5 bases; junction bases not matched to a gene: 7. The CDR3 region is CASSLSWDYHNEQFF. DNA of the CDR3: TGTGCCAGCAGTTTGTCCTGGGACTACCACAATGAGCAGTTCTTC.

A few counts support this clonotype. This CDR3 reads CASGPGGYTF. CDR3 sequence (DNA): TGTGCCAGCGGGCCGGGCGGCTACACCTTC. The chain recombines TRBV7-9 with TRBJ1-2; D gene uncertain. Germline V CDR1 and CDR2: SEHNR, FQNEAQ (reference sequence). The CDR3 totals 10 residues. V lost 8 bases and J lost 8, with 9 bases in between.

The rearrangement links TRBV12-3 or TRBV12-4 to TRBJ2-3; no clear D gene. Trimming shortened V by 4 bases and J by 8 bases, and 10 bases separated the two germline ends. This CDR3 region has 12 residues. This CDR3 is CASSYPAGTQYF. The CDR3 DNA reads as TGTGCCAGCAGTTACCCCGCAGGTACGCAGTATTTT.

The V gene is TRBV5-5, the J gene TRBJ2-7, with D possibly TRBD2 on 5 matching bases. The V gene's germline CDR1 is SGHKS and CDR2 YYEKEE (reference sequence). V was trimmed by 5 bases and J by 6 bases, leaving 15 bases between them. The CDR3 consists of 13 residues. The CDR3 DNA is TGTGCCAGCAGAAAAGAGGACTCTGGCGAGCAGTACGTC. Protein sequence: CASRKEDSGEQYV.

Points on this clonotype: A clone one base away is much larger, so this may be a read error. The chain combines TRBV12-3 or TRBV12-4 with TRBJ2-2; a possible D gene is TRBD2 (6 bases). This CDR3 is 19 amino acids long. The CDR3 protein is CTSSLGQKFGSSSTGELFF. The CDR3 region has the DNA TGTACCAGCAGTCTAGGACAAAAATTCGGGAGTTCGAGCACCGGGGAGCTGTTTTTT.

The V call is TRBV10-2, the J call TRBJ1-3; a weak D match, TRBD1 (5 bases). The germline V and J ends were trimmed by 6 bases and 11 bases, with 11 bases remaining between them. The CDR3 totals 11 residues. Germline V gene sequence: CDR1 WSHSY, CDR2 SAAADI. CDR3 coding DNA: TGCGCCAGCAGCGCAGGGTACCCCATATATTTT. Its protein product is CASSAGYPIYF.

This chain connects TRBV20-1 to TRBJ1-2; possibly TRBD1 for D (5 bases). Trimming took 3 bases from V and 7 from J, leaving 18 bases between them. Germline CDR1 is DFQATT and CDR2 is SNEGSKA (reference sequence). The CDR3 contains 14 residues. CDR3 DNA: TGCAGTGCTAGCGACGGGGGGAGGGTTAGTGGCTACACCTTC. This gives the protein CSASDGGRVSGYTF.